The 26 T cell receptor beta chains presented below share a single source sample, sequenced in a study of regulatory T cells in long-lasting Graves disease. Time point of the sample: persistent/refractory GD, antithyroid drugs over 5 years with positive TRAb. PBMC-extracted RNA yielded the TCR library. Construction of TCR beta libraries relied on iRepertoire HTBI primers and on Arm-PCR targeting CDR3 regions. From the multiplex PCR reads, TCRdb called clonotypes with MiXCR, one entry per CDR3 protein. This sample has more than 300,000 distinct CDR3 sequences; about 20% occur once, and the top ten carry 25% to 30%. The input for sequencing was peripheral blood mononuclear cells (PBMCs), taken when the disease was refractory, from a patient treated with antithyroid drugs. Receptors were obtained from a female donor with Graves disease.

This clonotype was picked up many times. The chain has TRBV7-2 and TRBJ1-1; a weak D match, TRBD1 (5 bases). V was clipped by 5 bases and J by 3 bases, with 22 bases between them. Germline CDR1 SGHTA, CDR2 FQGNSA. The CDR3 has 17 amino acids. The CDR3 DNA is TGTGCCAGCAGCCCCCCCTTCCCGCAGGGTCTCTACACTGAAGCTTTCTTT. Protein sequence: CASSPPFPQGLYTEAFF.

This clonotype has at least ten counts. This sequence joins TRBV11-1 and TRBJ2-4; D is ambiguous. The CDR3 runs 15 residues. The V gene lost 0 bases and the J gene lost 0 bases, with 6 bases spanning the gap. In germline, CDR1 is SGHAT, CDR2 FQDESV (reference sequence). CDR3 DNA: TGTGCCAGCAGCTTAGCGCCCTCAGCCAAAAACATTCAGTACTTC. Translating gives CASSLAPSAKNIQYF.

The rearrangement links TRBV2 to TRBJ2-5, with unresolved D. The germline V and J ends were trimmed by 8 bases and 2 bases, with 9 bases remaining between them. Germline V gene lookup returns CDR1 SNHLY and CDR2 FYNNEI. The CDR3 consists of 12 residues. The CDR3 DNA follows: TGTGCCAGCCCGCGAGTACAAGAGACCCAGTACTTC. Its translation: CASPRVQETQYF. Supplemented by reference TRBV2 and TRBJ2-5, the full variable domain reads EPEVTQTPSHQVTQMGQEVILRCVPISNHLYFYWYRQILGQKVEFLVSFYNNEISEKSEIFDDQFSVERPDGSNFTLKIRSTKLEDSAMYFCASPRVQETQYFGPGTRLLVL.

The CDR3 reads CASSWPNVEQGSSPGANVLTF. Written as DNA, the CDR3 is TGCGCCAGCAGCTGGCCCAACGTGGAACAGGGTTCGTCCCCTGGGGCCAACGTCCTGACTTTC. The rearrangement uses TRBV5-1 and TRBJ2-6; perhaps TRBD1 as D (6 bases). Germline loops: CDR1 SGHRS, CDR2 YFSETQ. The CDR3 is 21 residues long. Trimming left V 3 bases short and J 2 bases short, with 27 bases between. Full variable domain (remainder filled in from reference TRBV5-1 and TRBJ2-6): KAGVTQTPRYLIKTRGQQVTLSCSPISGHRSVSWYQQTPGQGLQFLFEYFSETQRNKGNFPGRFSGRQFSNSRSEMNVSTLELGDSALYLCASSWPNVEQGSSPGANVLTFGAGSRLTVL.

Many counts were recorded for this clonotype. The V and J genes are TRBV12-3 or TRBV12-4 and TRBJ1-2; D unclear. CDR3 length: 18 residues. V lost 3 bases and J 4 bases, leaving 24 bases between the germline ends. The CDR3 region has the DNA TGTGCCAGCAGTTTCTGGCAGGCCAGGCTCCCGCCACCCTATGGCTACACCTTC. Translated, it gives CASSFWQARLPPPYGYTF.

In this sample, this clonotype turned up many times. The chain is built from TRBV28 and TRBJ1-1; 7 bases fit TRBD1. Germline values: CDR1 MDHEN, CDR2 SYDVKM. V lost 3 bases to trimming and J lost 5 bases; unmatched junction nucleotides: 12. The CDR3 has 16 amino acids. The CDR3 is CASSFLGGEGRTEAFF. The CDR3 region has the DNA TGTGCCAGCAGTTTTTTAGGGGGCGAAGGGAGGACTGAAGCTTTCTTT. Filled out from reference TRBV28 and TRBJ1-1, the complete variable domain reads DVKVTQSSRYLVKRTGEKVFLECVQDMDHENMFWYRQDPGLGLRLIYFSYDVKMKEKGDIPEGYSVSREKKERFSLILESASTNQTSMYLCASSFLGGEGRTEAFFGQGTRLTVV.

In the case of this clonotype: The conserved phenylalanine or tryptophan is not found at the CDR3 terminus, so this likely reflects a read error. The CDR3 DNA follows: TGTGCCATCAGTGCCAGCGGGGGGGCCGAGACCCAGTACGTC. Amino acid sequence: CAISASGGAETQYV. The chain is built from TRBV10-3 and TRBJ2-5; TRBD2 matches 10 bases. The V gene's germline CDR1 is ENHRY and CDR2 SYGVKD. J lost 5 bases, V lost 4 bases, and 4 bases had no gene match. The CDR3 loop spans 14 amino acids.

The chain has TRBV7-9 and TRBJ1-4, with no clear D. Looked up from germline, CDR1 is SEHNR and CDR2 is FQNEAQ (reference sequence). V was pared by 10 bases and J by 5 bases, with 17 bases between. The CDR3 loop spans 14 amino acids. DNA for the CDR3: TGTGCCACCTCTCAGGACGTCGCCAATGAAAAACTGTTTTTT. It is translated as CATSQDVANEKLFF. The full variable domain, its missing parts supplied by reference TRBV7-9 and TRBJ1-4, is DTGVSQNPRHKITKRGQNVTFRCDPISEHNRLYWYRQTLGQGPEFLTYFQNEAQLEKSRLLSDRFSAERPKGSFSTLEIQRTEQGDSAMYLCATSQDVANEKLFFGSGTQLSVL.

This clonotype was seen repeatedly, ten times or more. The chain combines TRBV2 with TRBJ1-2; D ambiguous. The CDR3 totals 12 residues. Germline V gene sequence: CDR1 SNHLY, CDR2 FYNNEI. V was trimmed by 3 bases and J by 4 bases, leaving 6 bases between them. CDR3 protein: CASSESSYGYTF. The DNA of the CDR3 is TGTGCCAGCAGTGAGTCGAGCTATGGCTACACCTTC.

This clonotype was observed many times. This sequence joins TRBV20-1 and TRBJ1-1, with D hard to call. The CDR3 is 12 residues long. V dropped 6 bases and J dropped 5 bases, with 13 bases sitting between them. Germline CDR1 DFQATT, CDR2 SNEGSKA (reference sequence). CDR3 amino acids: CSASATPTEAFF. In nucleotides, the CDR3 is TGCAGTGCCTCGGCCACGCCGACTGAAGCTTTCTTT.

The rearrangement links TRBV9 to TRBJ1-2; D is perhaps TRBD1 (6 bases). Trimming shortened V by 0 bases and J by 4 bases, and 13 bases separated the two germline ends. The CDR3 length is 15 residues. The germline gives CDR1 SGDLS, CDR2 YYNGEE. The CDR3 here is CASSVGKGVIYGYTF. The CDR3 DNA is TGTGCCAGCAGCGTAGGGAAGGGGGTGATCTATGGCTACACCTTC. Drawing the rest from reference TRBV9 and TRBJ1-2, the complete variable domain is DSGVTQTPKHLITATGQRVTLRCSPRSGDLSVYWYQQSLDQGLQFLIQYYNGEERAKGNILERFSAQQFPDLHSELNLSSLELGDSALYFCASSVGKGVIYGYTFGSGTRLTVV.

Concerning this clonotype: One end of the junction is discordant with germline, which a read error may explain. This chain uses TRBV7-8 with TRBJ2-3; possible D gene TRBD2, 5 bases. In germline, CDR1 is SGHVS, CDR2 FQNEAQ. CDR3 length: 15 residues. CDR3 bases: TGTGCCAGCAGGTTAGAGGCGGGTTCCACAGATACGCAGTATTTT. This encodes CASRLEAGSTDTQYF.

The rearrangement links TRBV2 to TRBJ2-3, with unresolved D. The CDR3 is made up of 13 amino acids. Germline lookup yields CDR1 SNHLY and CDR2 FYNNEI. Trimming took 11 bases from V and 0 from J, leaving 12 bases between them. CDR3 coding DNA: TGTGCCGGTGCGCTGGAGAGCACAGATACGCAGTATTTT. Residues: CAGALESTDTQYF.

This clonotype was recorded at least ten times. V gene TRBV28 combines with J gene TRBJ1-5; possibly TRBD1 for D (5 bases). The CDR3 consists of 16 residues. V was shortened by 6 bases and J by 1 base, with 16 bases between the two germline ends. Looked up from germline, CDR1 is MDHEN and CDR2 is SYDVKM. Here the CDR3 reads CASSPLGRGSNQPQHF. The DNA for the CDR3 is TGTGCCAGCAGCCCTCTGGGGCGGGGGAGCAATCAGCCCCAGCATTTT.

This clonotype has a count of ten or more. CDR3 sequence: CSATMPDRRKETQYF. CDR3 DNA: TGCAGTGCCACCATGCCCGACAGGAGGAAAGAGACCCAGTACTTC. The chain combines TRBV20-1 with TRBJ2-5; perhaps TRBD1 as D (6 bases). The CDR3 is made up of 15 amino acids. V was shortened by 6 bases and J by 3 bases, with 20 bases between the two germline ends. CDR1 is DFQATT, CDR2 SNEGSKA, per germline (reference sequence).

This chain links TRBV11-3 with TRBJ2-7; TRBD2 agrees at 9 bases. CDR3 size: 15 residues. J lost 1 base, V lost 6 bases, and 7 bases had no gene match. Germline loops: CDR1 SGHNT, CDR2 YENEEA. CDR3 sequence reads: CASSLSGGPSYEQYF. CDR3 DNA: TGTGCCAGCAGTCTTAGCGGGGGACCTTCCTACGAGCAGTACTTC.

In this sample, this clonotype turned up once. The V and J genes are TRBV12-3 or TRBV12-4 and TRBJ1-1; the D is unclear. The V end was cut by 7 bases, the J end by 6 bases, with 15 bases between. The CDR3 runs to 13 residues. CDR3: CASTVGRSAEAFF. The DNA for the CDR3 is TGTGCCAGCACCGTGGGCCGGTCGGCTGAAGCTTTCTTT.

This clonotype came up many times. The genes are TRBV20-1 and TRBJ1-6; a possible D gene is TRBD1 (5 bases). The CDR3 is 14 residues long. Trimming stripped 2 bases from V and 12 bases from J, with 17 bases between. Germline CDR1 is DFQATT and CDR2 is SNEGSKA (reference sequence). The CDR3 sequence: CSARFGGAQGPLHF. Here the CDR3 DNA reads TGCAGTGCTAGATTCGGGGGAGCCCAAGGACCCCTCCACTTT.

Only a few counts were recorded for this clonotype. The chain uses TRBV6-5 and TRBJ1-6; D ambiguous. In germline, CDR1 is MNHEY, CDR2 SVGAGI. This CDR3 is 13 amino acids long. The V end was cut by 0 bases, the J end by 9 bases, with 6 bases between. CDR3 sequence: CASSYSLLSPLHF. CDR3 DNA sequence: TGTGCCAGCAGTTACTCCCTACTTTCACCCCTCCACTTT.

This clonotype has a count of ten or more. The chain has TRBV7-8 and TRBJ1-2, with a weak D call TRBD1 (5 bases). The germline V gene has CDR1 SGHVS and CDR2 FQNEAQ. V lost 0 bases, J lost 4 bases, and 9 bases lay in between. CDR3 size: 14 residues. The CDR3 sequence: CASSLADIRYGYTF. As DNA, the CDR3 is TGTGCCAGCAGCTTAGCGGACATACGCTATGGCTACACCTTC.

This clonotype showed up many times. The genes are TRBV20-1 and TRBJ1-2; a weak D match, TRBD1 (5 bases). The V end was cut by 5 bases, the J end by 2 bases, with 12 bases between. The CDR3 covers 13 residues. Germline CDR1 is DFQATT and CDR2 is SNEGSKA (reference sequence). CDR3 amino acids: CSALTRDNYGYTF. CDR3 bases: TGCAGTGCTTTGACACGGGACAACTATGGCTACACCTTC.

The chain joins TRBV7-2 to TRBJ2-5, with 8 bases fitting TRBD1. Gene TRBJ2-7 matches the end of the DNA better, so the J call may be wrong. The CDR3 runs 19 residues. Germline lookup yields CDR1 SGHTA and CDR2 FQGNSA. CDR3 nucleotide sequence: TGTGCCAGCAGCTTAGGGGCTTTGACAGGGGCCGGAGCCTCCTACGAGCAGTACTTC. It codes for CASSLGALTGAGASYEQYF.

This clonotype occurred a few times. At one of its ends the junction is not consistent with the germline gene, which may arise from a read error. The chain links TRBV12-3 or TRBV12-4 to TRBJ2-7, with TRBD2 identical over 14 bases. The CDR3 contains 14 residues. The CDR3 is CASSPSGLAGETNF. The CDR3 DNA sequence: TGTGCCAGCAGTCCCTCGGGACTAGCGGGAGAAACGAACTTC.

This clonotype was counted ten times or more. The gene calls are TRBV28 and TRBJ1-5; 10 bases are a match to TRBD1. CDR1 and CDR2 (germline): MDHEN, SYDVKM. The CDR3 sequence is 18 residues long. Germline trimming cut 2 bases from V and 4 bases from J; bases unmatched to any gene: 11. CDR3 residues: CASSLGSGGQGTNQPQHF. Written as DNA, the CDR3 is TGTGCCAGCAGTTTAGGATCGGGGGGACAGGGGACTAATCAGCCCCAGCATTTT.

Ten or more counts support this clonotype. The chain recombines TRBV12-3 or TRBV12-4 with TRBJ1-5; D not resolved. CDR3 size: 13 residues. V dropped 6 bases and J dropped 3 bases, with 9 bases sitting between them. DNA for the CDR3: TGTGCCAGCAGGCGGGATCACAATCAGCCCCAGCATTTT. It yields the protein CASRRDHNQPQHF.

The chain uses TRBV15 and TRBJ2-2; TRBD2 aligns across 9 bases. The CDR3 has 14 residues. V was pared by 1 base and J by 10 bases, with 4 bases of the junction left unmatched. Germline V CDR1 and CDR2: LNHNV, YYDKDF (reference sequence). The CDR3: CATSRARLAAELFF. In DNA, the CDR3 is TGTGCCACCAGCAGAGCGAGACTAGCGGCGGAGCTGTTTTTT.